The source of this T cell receptor beta chain is a study of blood T cell repertoires in COVID-19. Looking at the study overall: Sources were T cells, B-cell-depleted T cells, or PBMCs; the material itself was cDNA or gDNA.

CDR3 size: 11 residues. The V and J ends lost 8 bases and 6 bases respectively, with 10 bases between them. Germline V CDR1 and CDR2: MNHNY, SVGAGI (reference sequence). Clones were sequenced by immunoSEQ multiplex PCR, and TCRdb holds only the in-frame ones, with some missing. The data contain about 400,000 clones, roughly 90% of them seen just once; the ten biggest clones take up around 1.2%. V and J are TRBV6-6 and TRBJ1-1; perhaps TRBD1 as D (5 bases). The specimen was peripheral blood. This receptor was obtained from a man aged 35-49 years with acute or convalescent COVID-19. The CDR3 is CASGREAEAFF. CDR3 bases: TGTGCCAGCGGCAGGGAAGCTGAAGCTTTCTTT.